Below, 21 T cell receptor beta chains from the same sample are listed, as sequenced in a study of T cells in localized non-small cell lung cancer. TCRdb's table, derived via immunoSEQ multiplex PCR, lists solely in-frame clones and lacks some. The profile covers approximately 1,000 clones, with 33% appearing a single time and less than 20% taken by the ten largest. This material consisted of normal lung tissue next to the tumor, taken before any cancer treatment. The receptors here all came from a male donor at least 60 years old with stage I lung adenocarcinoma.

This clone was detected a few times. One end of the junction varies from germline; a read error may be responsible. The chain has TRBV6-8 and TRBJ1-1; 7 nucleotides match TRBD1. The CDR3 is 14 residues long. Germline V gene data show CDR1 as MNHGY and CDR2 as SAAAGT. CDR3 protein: CAISAAGGNTEAFF. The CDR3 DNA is TGTGCCATCAGTGCGGCAGGGGGGAACACTGAAGCTTTCTTT.

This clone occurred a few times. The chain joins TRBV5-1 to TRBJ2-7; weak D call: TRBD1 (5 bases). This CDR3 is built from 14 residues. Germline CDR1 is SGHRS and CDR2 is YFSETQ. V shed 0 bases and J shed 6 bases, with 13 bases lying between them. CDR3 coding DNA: TGCGCCAGCAGCTTGGACAGGTCGTACAGCGAGCAGTACTTC. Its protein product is CASSLDRSYSEQYF.

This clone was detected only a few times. The DNA of the CDR3 is TGTGCCAGCAGCTTGGCGCTGCAGGGTGGGGAAAATGAAAAACTGTTTTTT. The encoded protein is CASSLALQGGENEKLFF. The chain joins TRBV7-6 to TRBJ1-4, with a possible D match to TRBD1 (5 bases). The germline V gene has CDR1 SGHVS and CDR2 FNYEAQ. Trimming stripped 3 bases from V and 5 bases from J, with 19 bases between. This CDR3 has 17 amino acids.

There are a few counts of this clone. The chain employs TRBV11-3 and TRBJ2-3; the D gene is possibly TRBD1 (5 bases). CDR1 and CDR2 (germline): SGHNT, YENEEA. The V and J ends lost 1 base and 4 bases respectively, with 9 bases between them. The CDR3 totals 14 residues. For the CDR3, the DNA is TGTGCCAGCAGCTTAGTGGTAGGGGCAGATACGCAGTATTTT. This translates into CASSLVVGADTQYF.

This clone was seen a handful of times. The CDR3 is CASSLGGATGYNEQFF. CDR3 in DNA: TGTGCCAGCAGCTTAGGCGGGGCGACAGGGTACAATGAGCAGTTCTTC. This chain uses TRBV11-3 with TRBJ2-1, with TRBD1 as a possible D gene (7 bases). The CDR3 is 16 residues long. CDR1 is SGHNT and CDR2 is YENEEA in the germline V gene. Trimming removed 1 base from V and 4 bases from J, with 14 bases in between.

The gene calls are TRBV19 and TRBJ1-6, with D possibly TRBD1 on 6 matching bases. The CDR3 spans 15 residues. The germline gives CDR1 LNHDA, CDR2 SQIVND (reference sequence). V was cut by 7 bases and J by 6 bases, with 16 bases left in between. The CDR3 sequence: CASKPSWGANSPLHF. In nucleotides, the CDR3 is TGTGCCAGTAAACCGTCCTGGGGGGCTAATTCACCCCTCCACTTT.

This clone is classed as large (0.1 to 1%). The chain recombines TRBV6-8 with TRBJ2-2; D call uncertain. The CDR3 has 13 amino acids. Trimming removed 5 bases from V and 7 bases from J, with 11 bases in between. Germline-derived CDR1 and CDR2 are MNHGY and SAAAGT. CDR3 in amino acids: CASSDLEVGELFF. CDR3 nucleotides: TGTGCCAGCAGTGACCTAGAGGTCGGGGAGCTGTTTTTT.

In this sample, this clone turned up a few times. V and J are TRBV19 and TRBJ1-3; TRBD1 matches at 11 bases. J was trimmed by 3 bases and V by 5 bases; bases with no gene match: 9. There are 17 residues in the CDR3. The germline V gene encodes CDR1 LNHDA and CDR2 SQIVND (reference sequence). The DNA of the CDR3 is TGTGCCAGTAGTGGGAGGACAGGGGGCGCATTTGGAAACACCATATATTTT. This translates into CASSGRTGGAFGNTIYF.

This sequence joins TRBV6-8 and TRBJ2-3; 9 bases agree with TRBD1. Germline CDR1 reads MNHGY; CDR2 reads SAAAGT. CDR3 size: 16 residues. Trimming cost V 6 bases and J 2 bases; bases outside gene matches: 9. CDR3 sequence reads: CASRKSGQGLTDTQYF. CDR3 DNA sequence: TGTGCCAGCAGAAAATCGGGACAGGGCCTCACAGATACGCAGTATTTT.

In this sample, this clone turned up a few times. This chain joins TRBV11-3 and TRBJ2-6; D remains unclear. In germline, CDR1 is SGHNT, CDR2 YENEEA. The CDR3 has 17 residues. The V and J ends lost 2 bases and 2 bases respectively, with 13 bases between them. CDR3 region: CASSLMHGSAGANVLTF. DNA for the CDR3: TGTGCCAGCAGCTTAATGCACGGGTCAGCTGGGGCCAACGTCCTGACTTTC.

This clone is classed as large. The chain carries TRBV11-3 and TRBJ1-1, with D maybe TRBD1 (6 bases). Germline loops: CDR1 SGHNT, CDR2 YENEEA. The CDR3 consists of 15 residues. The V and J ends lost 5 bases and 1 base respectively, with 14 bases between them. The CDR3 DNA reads TGTGCCAGCAGCCCCCGTACAGGGACGAACACTGAAGCTTTCTTT. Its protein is CASSPRTGTNTEAFF. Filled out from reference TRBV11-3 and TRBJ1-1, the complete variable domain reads EAGVVQSPRYKIIEKKQPVAFWCNPISGHNTLYWYLQNLGQGPELLIRYENEEAVDDSQLPKDRFSAERLKGVDSTLKIQPAELGDSAVYLCASSPRTGTNTEAFFGQGTRLTVV.

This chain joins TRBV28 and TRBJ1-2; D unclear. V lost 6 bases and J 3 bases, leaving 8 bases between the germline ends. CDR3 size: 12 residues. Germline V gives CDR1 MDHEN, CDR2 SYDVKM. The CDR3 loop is CASRTGHYGYTF. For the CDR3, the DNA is TGTGCCAGCAGAACCGGGCACTATGGCTACACCTTC.

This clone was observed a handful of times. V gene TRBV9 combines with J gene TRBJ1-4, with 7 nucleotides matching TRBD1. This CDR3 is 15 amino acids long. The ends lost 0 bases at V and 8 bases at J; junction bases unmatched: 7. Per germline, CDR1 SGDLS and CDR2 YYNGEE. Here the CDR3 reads CASSVGTGDKEKLFF. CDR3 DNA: TGTGCCAGCAGCGTAGGAACAGGGGATAAGGAAAAACTGTTTTTT.

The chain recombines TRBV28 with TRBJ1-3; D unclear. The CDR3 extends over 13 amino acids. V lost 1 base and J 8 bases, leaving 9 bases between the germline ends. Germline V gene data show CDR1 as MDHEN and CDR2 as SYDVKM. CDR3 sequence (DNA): TGTGCCAGCAGTTTATCGCAGTCGGACACCATATATTTT. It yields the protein CASSLSQSDTIYF.

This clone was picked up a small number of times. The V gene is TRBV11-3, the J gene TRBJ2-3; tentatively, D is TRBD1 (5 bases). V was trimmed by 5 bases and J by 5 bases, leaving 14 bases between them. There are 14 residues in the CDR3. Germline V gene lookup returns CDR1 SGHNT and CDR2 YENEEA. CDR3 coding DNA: TGTGCCAGCAGCGCCGCGCAGGGTGGAGATACGCAGTATTTT. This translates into CASSAAQGGDTQYF.

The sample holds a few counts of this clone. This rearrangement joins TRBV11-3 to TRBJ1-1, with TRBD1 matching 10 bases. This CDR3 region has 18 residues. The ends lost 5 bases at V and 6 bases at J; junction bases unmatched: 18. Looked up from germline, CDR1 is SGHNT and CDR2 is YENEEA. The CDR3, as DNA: TGTGCCAGCAGCCGTAAAATCGGGACAGGGGAGGAAGGGGCTGAAGCTTTCTTT. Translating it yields CASSRKIGTGEEGAEAFF.

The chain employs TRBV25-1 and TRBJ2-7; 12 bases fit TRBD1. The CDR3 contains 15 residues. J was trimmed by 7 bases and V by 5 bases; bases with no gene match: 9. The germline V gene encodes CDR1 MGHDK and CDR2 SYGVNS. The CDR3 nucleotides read TGTGCCAGCAGTCTTCCGGGACAGGGGGCTCGGGAGCAGTACTTC. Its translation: CASSLPGQGAREQYF.

The CDR3 DNA is TGTGCCAGCAGCCCAGGACAGTCGAACACCGGGGAGCTGTTTTTT. Its translation: CASSPGQSNTGELFF. The chain couples TRBV7-6 to TRBJ2-2; TRBD1 might be the D (6 bases). The V gene's germline CDR1 is SGHVS and CDR2 FNYEAQ. V gave up 5 bases and J gave up 0 bases, with 10 bases separating them. CDR3 length: 15 residues. Full variable domain (missing parts from reference TRBV7-6 and TRBJ2-2): GAGVSQSPRYKVTKRGQDVALRCDPISGHVSLYWYRQALGQGPEFLTYFNYEAQQDKSGLPNDRFSAERPEGSISTLTIQRTEQRDSAMYRCASSPGQSNTGELFFGEGSRLTVL.

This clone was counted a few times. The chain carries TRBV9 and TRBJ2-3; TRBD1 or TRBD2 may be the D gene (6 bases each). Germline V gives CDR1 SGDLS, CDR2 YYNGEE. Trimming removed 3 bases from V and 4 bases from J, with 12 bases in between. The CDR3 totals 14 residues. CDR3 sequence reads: CASSEGGQSDTQYF. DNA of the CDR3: TGTGCCAGCAGCGAGGGGGGTCAGTCAGATACGCAGTATTTT.

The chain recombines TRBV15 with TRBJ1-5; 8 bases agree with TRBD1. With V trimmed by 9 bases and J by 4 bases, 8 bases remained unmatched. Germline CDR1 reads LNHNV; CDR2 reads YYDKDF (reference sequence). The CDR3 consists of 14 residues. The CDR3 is CATQRDRGNQPQHF. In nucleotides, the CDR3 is TGTGCCACACAACGCGACAGGGGTAATCAGCCCCAGCATTTT.

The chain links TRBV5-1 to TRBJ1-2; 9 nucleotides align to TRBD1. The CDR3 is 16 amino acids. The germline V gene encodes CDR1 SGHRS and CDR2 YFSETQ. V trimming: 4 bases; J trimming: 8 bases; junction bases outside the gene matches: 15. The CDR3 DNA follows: TGCGCCAGCAGCCGTACAGGGGGCAACAGAGCTCAGGGCTACACCTTC. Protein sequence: CASSRTGGNRAQGYTF.